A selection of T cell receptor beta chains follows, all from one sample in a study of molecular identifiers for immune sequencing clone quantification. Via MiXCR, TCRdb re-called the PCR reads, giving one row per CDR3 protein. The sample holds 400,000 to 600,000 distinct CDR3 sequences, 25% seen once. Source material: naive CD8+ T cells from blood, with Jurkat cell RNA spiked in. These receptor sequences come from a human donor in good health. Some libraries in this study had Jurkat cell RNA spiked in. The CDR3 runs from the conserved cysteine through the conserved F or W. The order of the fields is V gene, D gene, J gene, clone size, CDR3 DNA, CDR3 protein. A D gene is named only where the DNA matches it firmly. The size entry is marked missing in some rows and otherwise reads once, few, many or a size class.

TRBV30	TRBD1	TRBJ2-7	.	TGTGCCTGGAGTGTGGGACAGGGGTGGGAGCAGTACTTC	CAWSVGQGWEQYF
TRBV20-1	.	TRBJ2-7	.	TGCAGTGCTAGAGATGACGTACGGGGCACGGTTTACGAGCAGTACTTC	CSARDDVRGTVYEQYF
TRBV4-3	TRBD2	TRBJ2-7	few	TGCGCCAGCAGCCAAGGGATACCGACTAGCGGGAGTCTCAGCTCCTACGAGCAGTACTTC	CASSQGIPTSGSLSSYEQYF
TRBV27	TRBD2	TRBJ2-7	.	TGTGCCAGCAGTTTACGGGGTAGCGGGGCCTACGAGCAGTACTTC	CASSLRGSGAYEQYF
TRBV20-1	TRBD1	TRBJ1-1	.	TGCAGTGCTGATTTCCGGGACAGGGGCGTCTGGGACATGAACACTGAAGCTTTCTTT	CSADFRDRGVWDMNTEAFF
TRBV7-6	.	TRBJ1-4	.	TGTGCCAGCAGCTTAGTGGGAACTAATGGAAAACTGTTTTTT	CASSLVGTNGKLFF
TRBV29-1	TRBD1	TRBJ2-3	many	TGCAGCCATGGGGCAGGGGGCTCAGATACGCAGTATTTT	CSHGAGGSDTQYF
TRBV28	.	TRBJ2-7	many	TGTGCCAGCAGTTTTGAAGTGGGCAGTGAAGACTACGAGCAGTACTTC	CASSFEVGSEDYEQYF
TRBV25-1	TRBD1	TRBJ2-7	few	TGTGCCAGCAGTGAATTGAGACAGGGTTTATACGAGCAGTACTTC	CASSELRQGLYEQYF
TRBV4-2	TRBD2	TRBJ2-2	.	TGTGCCAGCAGCCAAGGGACTAGTAAAGGGGAGCTGTTTTTT	CASSQGTSKGELFF
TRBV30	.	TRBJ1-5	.	TGTGCCTGGAGTCTACAGCATACCAATCAGCCCCAGCAATTT	CAWSLQHTNQPQQF
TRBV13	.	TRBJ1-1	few	TGTGCCAGCAGCTTAGGGGGGGTAAACACTGAAGCTTTCTTT	CASSLGGVNTEAFF
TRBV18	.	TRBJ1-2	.	TGTGCCAGCTCACCACCAGGGGACTATGGCTACACCTTC	CASSPPGDYGYTF
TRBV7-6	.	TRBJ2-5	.	TGTGCCAGCAGCCCCCCGCTTTCGGGACAACACCGACTAGAGACCCAGTACTTC	CASSPPLSGQHRLETQYF
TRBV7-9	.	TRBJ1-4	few	TGTGCCAGCAGCTCCTTAGGAGTTAGGGCGACTAATGAAAAACTGTTTTTT	CASSSLGVRATNEKLFF
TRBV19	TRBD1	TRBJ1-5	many	TGTGCCAGTAGTAGTAGGACAGGGGGACAGCCCCAGCATTTT	CASSSRTGGQPQHF
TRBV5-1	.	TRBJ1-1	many	TGCGCCAGCAGGGCATCCAACACTGAAGCTTTCTTT	CASRASNTEAFF
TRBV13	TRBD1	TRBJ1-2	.	TGTGCCAGCAGCCTAGGGACAGGGGAAGCTAACTATGGCTACACCTTC	CASSLGTGEANYGYTF
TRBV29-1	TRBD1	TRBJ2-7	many	TGCAGCGTTGAAGATCAGTCGGGGACAGCGGACTACGAGCAGTACTTC	CSVEDQSGTADYEQYF
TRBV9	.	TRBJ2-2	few	TGTGCCAGCAGCAAAGCCGACACCGGGGAGCTGTTTTTT	CASSKADTGELFF
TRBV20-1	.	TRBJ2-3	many	TGCAGTGCTAGAGATCGCAGGGGGAGGCCAACGAGCACAGATACGCAGTATTTT	CSARDRRGRPTSTDTQYF
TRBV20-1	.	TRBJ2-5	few	TGCAGTGCTAGATCGGGTAGGGAGACCCAGTACTTC	CSARSGRETQYF
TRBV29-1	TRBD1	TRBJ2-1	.	TGCAGCGTTGAAGATCGGGACAGGGGAATCAATGAGCAGTTCTTC	CSVEDRDRGINEQFF
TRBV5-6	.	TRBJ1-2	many	TGTGCCAGCAGCTTAAGGGCAGCCAACTATGGCTACACCTTC	CASSLRAANYGYTF
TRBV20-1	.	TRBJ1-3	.	TGCAGTGCTAGATCTCCAATGGGGGGCTCTGGAAACACCATATATTTT	CSARSPMGGSGNTIYF
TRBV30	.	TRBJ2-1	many	TGTGCCTGGAGTATCATACAGGGCAATGAGCAGTTCTTC	CAWSIIQGNEQFF
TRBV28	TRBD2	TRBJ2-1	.	TGTGCCACCTACAAAGGGACTAGCAAATACAATGAGCAGTTCTTC	CATYKGTSKYNEQFF
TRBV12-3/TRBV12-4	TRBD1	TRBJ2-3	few	TGTGCCAGCAGTTCACACCGGGGACAGAGCACAGATACGCAGTATTTT	CASSSHRGQSTDTQYF
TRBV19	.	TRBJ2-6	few	TGTGCCAGTAAAGGGGGAATTGGGGCCAACGCCCTGACTTTC	CASKGGIGANALTF
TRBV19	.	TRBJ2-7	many	TGTGCCAGTAGTATTTCCGGGCTGGCGGGGCAATACGAGCAGTACTTC	CASSISGLAGQYEQYF
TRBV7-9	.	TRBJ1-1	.	TGTGCCAGCAGCCCCCTTGAGGTCCCGGAAGCTTTCTTT	CASSPLEVPEAFF
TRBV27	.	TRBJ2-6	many	TGTGCCAGCAGTTTAGTTTGGGGTTATGGGGCCAACGTCCTGACTTTC	CASSLVWGYGANVLTF
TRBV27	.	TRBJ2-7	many	TGTGCCAGCAGTTTCCGGACGGGATACGAGCAGTACTTC	CASSFRTGYEQYF
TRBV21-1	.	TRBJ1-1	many	TGTGCCAGCAGCAAACATAAGCCTGGGGCTTTCTTT	CASSKHKPGAFF
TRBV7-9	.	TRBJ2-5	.	TGTGCCAGCAGCCCGGGGACACGGGAGACCCAGTACTTC	CASSPGTRETQYF
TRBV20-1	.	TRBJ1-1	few	TGCAGTGCTAACTCCGGGCCAACAGGTATCACTGAAGCTTTCTTT	CSANSGPTGITEAFF
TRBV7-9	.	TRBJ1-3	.	TGTGCCAGCGAGATCAGCACCATATATTTT	CASEISTIYF
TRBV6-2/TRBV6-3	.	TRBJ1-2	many	TGTGCCAGCAGTTGGGGGACGGCAGCCTATGGCTACACCTTC	CASSWGTAAYGYTF
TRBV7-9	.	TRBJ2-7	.	TGTGCCAGCAGCACCGGGAACAGGGCCCACTACGAGCAGTACTTC	CASSTGNRAHYEQYF
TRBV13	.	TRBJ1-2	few	TGTGCCAGCAGCTTCCGTTCGCTCTATGGCTACACCTTC	CASSFRSLYGYTF
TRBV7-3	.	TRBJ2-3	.	TGTGCCAGCAGCTTCGGTACTACCAACACAGATACGCGGTATTTT	CASSFGTTNTDTRYF
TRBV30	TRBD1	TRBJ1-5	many	TGTGCCTGGAGTGCCACAGGGGGGCAGCCCCAGCATTTT	CAWSATGGQPQHF
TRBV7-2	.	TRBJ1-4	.	TGTGCCAGCAGCTCCTACCCTGACCCATTTAATGAAAAACTGTTTTTT	CASSSYPDPFNEKLFF
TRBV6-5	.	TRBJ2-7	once	TGTGCCAGCAGTTACACCAGCGCTTACGAGCAGAGCTTC	CASSYTSAYEQSF
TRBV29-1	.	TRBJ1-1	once	TGCAACGGGAAGACAGTGAACACTGAAGCATTCTTT	CNGKTVNTEAFF
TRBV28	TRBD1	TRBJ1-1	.	TGTGCCAGCAGTCTAGGACAGGGCCGGAACACTGAAGCTTTCTTT	CASSLGQGRNTEAFF
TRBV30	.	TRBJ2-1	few	TGTGCCTGGAGTGCCCTCCTACTCGGTGAGCAGTTCTTC	CAWSALLLGEQFF
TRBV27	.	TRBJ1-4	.	TGTGCCAGCAGTTTCACCCAACTACGCGGGGTTGAAAAACTGTTTTTT	CASSFTQLRGVEKLFF
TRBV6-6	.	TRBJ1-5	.	TGTGCCAGCAGTTACTTGGGGCACAATCAGCCCCAGCATTTT	CASSYLGHNQPQHF
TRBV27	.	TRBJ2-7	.	TGTGCCAGCAGAACACGACAGGCCTCCTACGAGCAGTACTTC	CASRTRQASYEQYF
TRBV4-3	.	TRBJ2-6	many	TGCGCCAGCAGCCAAGATTGGAGCTCTGGGGCCAACGTCCTGACTTTC	CASSQDWSSGANVLTF
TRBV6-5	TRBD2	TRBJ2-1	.	TGTGCCAGCAGAGGGACTAGCGCCTACAATGAGCAGTTCTTC	CASRGTSAYNEQFF
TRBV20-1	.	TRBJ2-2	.	TGCAGTGCACCAGAGATTGCGAACACCGGGGAGCTGTTTTTT	CSAPEIANTGELFF
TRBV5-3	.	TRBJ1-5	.	TGTGCCAGCAGCCCGGGGATGGGGCGTTTGACCCAGCATTTT	CASSPGMGRLTQHF
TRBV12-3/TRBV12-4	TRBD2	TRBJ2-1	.	TGTGCCAGCAGTCCGCTCGGGGGGGGCAATGGGCAGTTCTTC	CASSPLGGGNGQFF
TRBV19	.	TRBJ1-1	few	TGTGCCAGTAGTCTCTCTGGGAAATCAGGCTTGGACACTGAAGCTTTCTTT	CASSLSGKSGLDTEAFF
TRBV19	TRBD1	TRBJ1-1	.	TGTGCCAGTAGTATAGCTAGCAGGGGGCGGACTGAAGCTTTCTTT	CASSIASRGRTEAFF
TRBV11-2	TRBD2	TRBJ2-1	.	TGTGCCAGCAGCTTAGGGTCTAGCGGGGACTACAATGAGCAGTTCTTC	CASSLGSSGDYNEQFF
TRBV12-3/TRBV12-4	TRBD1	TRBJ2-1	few	TGTGCCAGCAAGCCGGGACAGTACAATGAGCAGTTCTTC	CASKPGQYNEQFF